These 22 T cell receptor beta chains were all obtained from the same sample, sequenced in a study of blood T cells in healthy people across ages. Combining a sample-barcoded 5' primer with a J-beta primer mix, a second PCR ran for roughly 7 to 11 cycles. TCRdb called the 5' RACE reads again in MiXCR, with one record for every CDR3 protein. The data show about 1.4 million distinct CDR3 sequences, roughly 59% seen once. Sequencing was carried out using blood. The receptors come from a man between 18 and 35 years old in good health.

This clonotype turned up a few times. This chain links TRBV6-2 or TRBV6-3 with TRBJ2-1; D unclear. This CDR3 region has 13 residues. Germline V gives CDR1 MNHEY, CDR2 SVGEGT. The germline V and J ends were trimmed by 7 bases and 2 bases, with 9 bases remaining between them. The CDR3 spells CASTLTAYNEQFF. The CDR3 DNA is TGTGCCAGCACCCTTACGGCCTACAATGAGCAGTTCTTC.

The chain uses TRBV4-1 and TRBJ2-3; D not certain. Germline assignment: CDR1 MGHRA and CDR2 YSYEKL. This CDR3 contains 17 residues. Trimming pared 0 bases from V and 0 bases from J, leaving 13 bases between. This CDR3 is CASSQDDSIPSTDTQYF. The CDR3 nucleotides read TGCGCCAGCAGCCAAGATGACTCCATACCTAGCACAGATACGCAGTATTTT.

The table lists this clonotype with a few counts. V and J are TRBV2 and TRBJ2-5; the D gene is possibly TRBD2 (5 bases). From germline, CDR1 is SNHLY and CDR2 FYNNEI. V lost 5 bases and J lost 2, with 18 bases in between. The CDR3 totals 16 residues. CDR3 bases: TGTGCCAGCAGTCTGTACGACGGTCGGGGTCAAGAGACCCAGTACTTC. This codes for CASSLYDGRGQETQYF.

This clonotype appeared once. V is TRBV6-5 and J is TRBJ2-7, with 7 bases that match TRBD1. V was clipped by 0 bases and J by 2 bases; unmatched bases: 4. CDR1 and CDR2 from the germline V gene are MNHEY and SVGAGI. The CDR3 loop spans 15 amino acids. The CDR3: CASSYSGQRPYEQYF. The DNA for the CDR3 is TGTGCCAGCAGTTACTCGGGACAGAGGCCCTACGAGCAGTACTTC.

This clonotype appeared a few times. The chain couples TRBV6-5 to TRBJ2-5, with D possibly called TRBD1 or TRBD2 (5 bases each). The DNA end is a closer match to TRBJ2-7, so the J assignment may be wrong. Germline lookup yields CDR1 MNHEY and CDR2 SVGAGI. The CDR3 has 13 amino acids. The CDR3 here is CASRGTATYEQYF. The DNA of the CDR3 is TGTGCCAGCAGAGGGACGGCGACCTACGAGCAGTACTTC.

The gene calls are TRBV29-1 and TRBJ2-2, with 8 bases matching TRBD1. The CDR3 sequence is 13 residues long. The V gene's germline CDR1 is SQVTM and CDR2 ANQGSEA. The CDR3: CTITRGQAGELFF. The CDR3 DNA reads TGCACCATCACCAGGGGGCAGGCCGGGGAGCTGTTTTTT.

This clonotype was observed a handful of times. The V and J genes are TRBV27 and TRBJ2-7; a possible D gene is TRBD1 (6 bases). Trimming stripped 3 bases from V and 2 bases from J, with 11 bases between. The CDR3 loop spans 14 amino acids. Germline CDR1 reads MNHEY; CDR2 reads SMNVEV (reference sequence). This CDR3 reads CASSFSQGPYEQYF. In DNA form, the CDR3 reads TGTGCCAGCAGTTTCTCCCAGGGGCCCTACGAGCAGTACTTC.

In this sample, this clonotype turned up once. The chain recombines TRBV29-1 with TRBJ2-7; D may be TRBD2 (6 bases). The last part of the DNA fits TRBJ2-5 better; the J call may be wrong. Looked up from germline, CDR1 is SQVTM and CDR2 is ANQGSEA. The CDR3 covers 15 residues. In nucleotides, the CDR3 is TGCAGCGTTGCTCCCCTGGACTACGGGTCAGAGACCCAGTACTTC. It is translated as CSVAPLDYGSETQYF.

This clonotype appeared a single time. An end of the junction differs from the germline gene, which may be a read error. The chain is built from TRBV4-3 and TRBJ2-1, with TRBD1 matching 10 bases. Looked up from germline, CDR1 is LGHNA and CDR2 is YSLEER. This CDR3 is 16 amino acids long. The CDR3 coding sequence is TGCGCCATCAGCCAAGGGGAGGGACAGGGGTACAATGAGCAGTTCTTC. This sequence encodes CAISQGEGQGYNEQFF.

V and J are TRBV12-5 and TRBJ2-7, with D possibly being TRBD1 (6 bases). The germline V and J ends were trimmed by 2 bases and 7 bases, with 18 bases remaining between them. Germline CDR1 LGHNT, CDR2 FRNRAP. The CDR3 totals 15 residues. DNA for the CDR3: TGTGCTAGTGGTTTGTACCAGGCAGGGGACAATGAGCAGTACTTC. Its protein product is CASGLYQAGDNEQYF. The whole variable domain, filled in from reference TRBV12-5 and TRBJ2-7, reads DARVTQTPRHKVTEMGQEVTMRCQPILGHNTVFWYRQTMMQGLELLAYFRNRAPLDDSGMPKDRFSAEMPDATLATLKIQPSEPRDSAVYFCASGLYQAGDNEQYFGPGTRLTVT.

This chain joins TRBV20-1 and TRBJ2-7; D remains unclear. The germline V gene encodes CDR1 DFQATT and CDR2 SNEGSKA (reference sequence). This CDR3 contains 14 residues. Trimming stripped 1 base from V and 2 bases from J, with 12 bases between. DNA of the CDR3: TGCAGTGCTAGAGTACCCTCCAATCCCTACGAGCAGTACTTC. Its protein product is CSARVPSNPYEQYF.

The chain has TRBV10-3 and TRBJ2-7; TRBD2 aligns across 8 bases. Trimming took 5 bases from V and 5 from J; bases not matched to a gene: 8. The length of the CDR3 is 14 residues. Germline CDR1 is ENHRY and CDR2 is SYGVKD. The chain's CDR3 is CAISLKRELNEQYF. The CDR3 nucleotides are TGTGCCATCAGTCTCAAGCGGGAGCTCAACGAGCAGTACTTC.

The DNA for the CDR3 is TGTGCCAGCAGCTTAACGGACCCTCCAAGCTCCTACAATGAGCAGTTCTTC. As protein: CASSLTDPPSSYNEQFF. The rearrangement uses TRBV7-9 and TRBJ2-1; no clear D gene. Germline V gene lookup returns CDR1 SEHNR and CDR2 FQNEAQ (reference sequence). CDR3 size: 17 residues. V was trimmed by 2 bases and J by 0 bases, leaving 14 bases between them.

The V call is TRBV15, the J call TRBJ2-1, with TRBD2 as a possible D gene (6 bases). With 1 base removed from V and 9 bases from J, the gap between germline ends came to 16 bases. CDR3 length: 15 amino acids. Germline V gives CDR1 LNHNV, CDR2 YYDKDF (reference sequence). The CDR3 spells CATSRGMRGLGEQFF. CDR3 in DNA: TGTGCCACCAGCAGAGGTATGCGGGGCTTAGGTGAGCAGTTCTTC.

Only one count was recorded for this clonotype. The chain employs TRBV21-1 and TRBJ2-7; the table gives TRBD2 as D, unverified against the DNA. TRBV21-1 is marked as a pseudogene. This CDR3 comprises 16 residues. The CDR3 coding sequence is TGTGCCAGCAGCAAATGGCGGGGGGACGTTACCTACGAGCAGTACTTC. The encoded protein is CASSKWRGDVTYEQYF.

This rearrangement joins TRBV15 to TRBJ2-1; no reliable D call. CDR3 size: 17 residues. With 0 bases removed from V and 1 base from J, the gap between germline ends came to 13 bases. Germline CDR1 reads LNHNV; CDR2 reads YYDKDF (reference sequence). This CDR3 reads CATSRDLGEASYNEQFF. In DNA, the CDR3 is TGTGCCACCAGCAGAGACCTCGGAGAGGCTTCCTACAATGAGCAGTTCTTC.

In this sample, this clonotype turned up a few times. The chain combines TRBV5-1 with TRBJ1-1; 10 bases line up with TRBD1. Germline V gene lookup returns CDR1 SGHRS and CDR2 YFSETQ. The CDR3 has 13 amino acids. The J segment lost 6 bases and the V segment lost 4 bases, leaving 3 bases of the junction unmatched. CDR3: CASSRDRGPEAFF. The CDR3 DNA sequence: TGCGCCAGCAGCCGGGACAGGGGCCCTGAAGCTTTCTTT.

As for this clonotype: Germline is not matched at one junction end, which may reflect a read error. The chain employs TRBV7-9 and TRBJ2-1; a weak D match, TRBD1 (6 bases). Germline CDR1 reads SEHNR; CDR2 reads FQNEAQ (reference sequence). The CDR3 spans 15 residues. The DNA of the CDR3 is TGTACCAGCAGCCCCGATGGGGGCACCTACAATGAGCAGTTCTTC. This encodes CTSSPDGGTYNEQFF.

This clonotype was recorded a few times. V is TRBV7-2 and J is TRBJ2-5; 10 nucleotides agree with TRBD1. The J call could be wrong; TRBJ2-4 is a better fit for the DNA end. Germline CDR1 SGHTA, CDR2 FQGNSA. The CDR3 runs 15 residues. Here the CDR3 DNA reads TGTGCCAGCAGTCACACAACGGGACAGGGGTACATTCAGTACTTC. It yields the protein CASSHTTGQGYIQYF.

The chain recombines TRBV11-2 with TRBJ2-4; D not certain. The J call may be wrong; the DNA end is better matched by TRBJ2-7. The CDR3 is made up of 13 amino acids. Germline-derived CDR1 and CDR2 are SGHAT and FQNNGV. This chain's CDR3 is CASSTVSRIEQYF. The CDR3, as DNA: TGTGCCAGCAGCACGGTTAGCCGTATCGAGCAGTACTTC.

This clonotype has only a few counts. The V call is TRBV4-3, the J call TRBJ1-1; no firm D call. The V and J ends lost 0 bases and 0 bases respectively, with 5 bases between them. The CDR3 loop spans 14 amino acids. The germline V gene has CDR1 LGHNA and CDR2 YSLEER. CDR3 nucleotide sequence: TGCGCCAGCAGCCAAGATTCTCTGAACACTGAAGCTTTCTTT. Residues: CASSQDSLNTEAFF.

This clonotype was picked up a small number of times. The chain has TRBV10-3 and TRBJ1-2; TRBD1 is a possible D gene (6 bases). The CDR3 length is 13 residues. Trimming removed 10 bases from V and 2 bases from J, with 14 bases in between. Germline lookup yields CDR1 ENHRY and CDR2 SYGVKD. CDR3 sequence reads: CASERTANYGYTF. The CDR3 region has the DNA TGTGCCAGCGAGAGGACAGCAAACTATGGCTACACCTTC.